This T cell receptor beta chain was captured in a study of blood T cells in healthy people across ages. Across the study: About one barcoded TCR beta cDNA was captured per two T cells. Study observations and caveats: CMV status of donors was not determined, possibly confounding expanded clonotype changes. Long-lived donors exceeded aged donors in naive CD4+ cells and diversity.

Together with a sample-barcoded 5' primer, a J-beta primer mix was included in a second PCR lasting about 7 to 12 cycles. TCRdb used MiXCR to reprocess the 5' RACE reads, holding one entry per CDR3 protein. The sample lists 870,000 or so distinct CDR3 sequences, 29% occurring once. Germline CDR1 SGHDN, CDR2 FVKESK. This CDR3 spans 14 amino acids. As to this clonotype: The target antigen is unknown. A much larger clone differs by one base, so this may be a read error.

The TCR was taken from a woman aged 80 or older in good health. The sample taken for sequencing was blood. The rearrangement joins TRBV14 to TRBJ1-1; 10 nucleotides match TRBD1. CDR3 DNA sequence: TGTACCAGCAGTCGGACAGGGGGACTCCTTGAAGCTTTCTTT. It translates to CTSSRTGGLLEAFF.